This TCR beta chain was obtained from a study of blood T cells in healthy people across ages. The overall study: With template switching, about one barcoded beta molecule was captured per two T cells.

Worth noting for this clonotype: As yet, its antigen is unknown.

The V gene lost 2 bases and the J gene lost 4 bases, with 17 bases spanning the gap. The length of the CDR3 is 17 residues. CDR1 is SGHTA, CDR2 FQGTGA, per germline. Together with a sample-barcoded 5' primer, a J-beta primer mix was included in a second PCR lasting about 6 to 12 cycles. TCRdb reprocessed the 5' RACE reads via MiXCR and lists one record per CDR3 protein. The sample lists some 900,000 distinct CDR3 sequences, 45% to 50% occurring once. Notes on the study in general: When one million T cells were used, diversity estimates were thought to be underestimates.

The V and J genes are TRBV7-3 and TRBJ2-2; either TRBD1 or TRBD2 may fit D (5 bases each). The sequenced material came from blood. This TCR derives from a man in his thirties or forties in good health. Here the CDR3 reads CASSLEAAGSATGELFF. The CDR3 DNA reads TGTGCCAGCAGCTTAGAAGCGGCAGGGAGTGCCACCGGGGAGCTGTTTTTT.